This TCR beta chain emerged from a study of Graves' ophthalmopathy and Graves' hyperthyroidism. No ophthalmopathy within 18 months of follow-up signified stable hyperthyroidism. None of the included patients had other autoimmune diseases, uncontrolled infections, pregnancy or lactation, as these led to exclusion. PBMCs stemmed from 10 ml of fresh peripheral blood. Amplification targeted the TCR beta CDR3 regions, with RNA transcripts as the source material. The first-round RT-PCR employed HTBI primers together with the Qiagen OneStep RT-PCR kit. A multiplex PCR was then performed as the second round. TCRdb re-analysed the multiplex PCR reads in MiXCR, keeping a single row per CDR3 protein. The sample records fewer than 650,000 distinct CDR3 sequences, around a fifth being singletons. This CDR3 is built from 14 residues. CDR1 MNHEY and CDR2 SVGEGT come from the germline V gene. Trimming stripped 2 bases from V and 7 bases from J, with 15 bases between.

Details on this clonotype: Its matching antigen is unknown.

Overall study results and limits: Built on 13 signatures, a model told ophthalmopathy apart from stable hyperthyroidism with approximately 91% sensitivity and 70% to 82% specificity.

This clonotype was sampled from a woman under 30 with stable Graves' hyperthyroidism. Some clones in this sample may be carry-over from other donors' samples. This chain uses TRBV6-2 or TRBV6-3 with TRBJ2-7; the D is unclear. Sequenced material: peripheral blood. The CDR3 nucleotides are TGTGCCAGCAGTTACCTCAAAGGGAACGGAGAGCAGTACTTC. Its translation is CASSYLKGNGEQYF.